The T cell receptor beta chain described here comes from a study of blood T cells in healthy people across ages. Regarding the study as a whole: TCR beta diversity per million T cells fell roughly linearly with age. Diversity was higher, and naive CD4+ cells more numerous, in long-lived donors than in aged donors.

On this clonotype itself: What it binds is not known.

The CDR3 runs to 13 residues. V shed 4 bases and J shed 0 bases, with 7 bases lying between them. Germline lookup yields CDR1 SQVTM and CDR2 ANQGSEA. Next came a second PCR, run for about 6 to 12 cycles, which used a sample-barcoded 5' primer along with a J-beta primer mix. A single record per CDR3 protein comes from TCRdb applying MiXCR to the 5' RACE reads. Of approximately 760,000 distinct CDR3 sequences detected, 20% to 25% appear once; the ten largest clones hold 9% to 9.5%. The data also belong to a second study, concerning T cells of mothers and their children.

The sequence came from a boy aged 5-17 years in good health. The chain employs TRBV29-1 and TRBJ1-3; D gene unclear. Sequencing was performed on blood. The CDR3 bases are TGCAGCGTTGTATTGATCTCTGGAAACACCATATATTTT. This codes for CSVVLISGNTIYF.